The 18 T cell receptor beta chains given below trace back to one sample, sequenced in a study of identical twins (dated by TCRdb to about 2016). The library was prepared using 5' RACE. Sequencer: Illumina HiSeq 2000. TCRdb took the public reads, trimmed them with fastp at Q25, ran MiXCR for clone calling and kept in-frame beta chains. Each entry is one CDR3 protein sequence, shown with its most common DNA and genes. Recorded for this sample are about 240,000 distinct CDR3 sequences; over 9.5% of them occurred a single time. Jointly, the top ten make up 10% of the sample. The sequenced sample consisted of memory T cells sorted from blood. The cell subset or site label corresponds to: CD45RO+ enriched T cells. These receptors all stem from a man aged 45 to 65 in good health.

This clonotype was counted many times. The chain uses TRBV20-1 and TRBJ1-2; D is undetermined. CDR3 size: 13 residues. Looked up from germline, CDR1 is DFQATT and CDR2 is SNEGSKA (reference sequence). The V end was cut by 1 base, the J end by 1 base, with 7 bases between. The CDR3 sequence: CSARGEINYGYTF. CDR3 coding DNA: TGCAGTGCTAGAGGGGAGATTAACTATGGCTACACCTTC.

This clonotype was counted between two and nine times. The chain joins TRBV9 to TRBJ2-2; D unclear. CDR1 is SGDLS and CDR2 is YYNGEE in the germline V gene. Trimming pared 7 bases from V and 0 bases from J, leaving 13 bases between. This CDR3 is 15 amino acids long. In DNA, the CDR3 is TGTGCCAGCTCCAGCGATCCATCGAACACCGGGGAGCTGTTTTTT. Its translation: CASSSDPSNTGELFF.

This clonotype was seen a few times. The J gene is TRBJ1-2, the V gene TRBV19; no firm D call. The CDR3 extends over 12 amino acids. Germline lookup yields CDR1 LNHDA and CDR2 SQIVND (reference sequence). Trimming removed 10 bases at V and 2 bases at J, with 11 bases between. The CDR3 DNA sequence: TGTGCCACCAAGGAACAGAACTATGGCTACACCTTC. As protein: CATKEQNYGYTF.

The chain is built from TRBV19 and TRBJ2-7, with D maybe TRBD2 (5 bases). Looked up from germline, CDR1 is LNHDA and CDR2 is SQIVND (reference sequence). Trimming removed 3 bases at V and 2 bases at J, with 14 bases between. The CDR3 consists of 15 residues. CDR3 bases: TGTGCCAGTAGTATCTCCCGGGAAGGACCCTACGAGCAGTACTTC. Protein product: CASSISREGPYEQYF.

This clonotype was detected only a few times. This sequence joins TRBV3-1 and TRBJ2-5; 8 nucleotides match TRBD2. The V and J ends lost 5 bases and 3 bases, in that order; junction bases with no gene match: 11. CDR3 length: 16 residues. Germline V gene sequence: CDR1 LGHDT, CDR2 YNNKEL (reference sequence). CDR3 in amino acids: CASSFDPGGPEETQYF. The CDR3 coding sequence is TGTGCCAGCAGCTTCGACCCGGGGGGGCCTGAAGAGACCCAGTACTTC.

This clonotype occurred many times. The chain links TRBV5-5 to TRBJ2-5; D uncertain. Germline values: CDR1 SGHKS, CDR2 YYEKEE (reference sequence). This CDR3 comprises 16 residues. The V end was cut by 6 bases, the J end by 4 bases, with 22 bases between. DNA of the CDR3: TGTGCCAGCAACCCTCGGTTCGTAACATCTCGAGAGACCCAGTACTTC. This gives the protein CASNPRFVTSRETQYF.

The chain uses TRBV12-5 and TRBJ2-5; D possibly corresponds to TRBD2 (5 bases). CDR1 and CDR2 (germline): LGHNT, FRNRAP. The CDR3 covers 12 residues. V shed 8 bases and J shed 0 bases, with 7 bases lying between them. The CDR3 bases are TGTGCTAGTCGGGGTAACCAAGAGACCCAGTACTTC. This codes for CASRGNQETQYF.

This clonotype was seen more than once but under ten times. This sequence joins TRBV15 and TRBJ2-3; D is unclear. Germline assignment: CDR1 LNHNV and CDR2 YYDKDF (reference sequence). V gave up 3 bases and J gave up 0 bases, with 7 bases separating them. This CDR3 region has 14 residues. The CDR3 DNA follows: TGTGCCACCAGCAGGACGAGGAGCACAGATACGCAGTATTTT. It is translated as CATSRTRSTDTQYF. The complete variable domain, with remaining parts taken from reference TRBV15 and TRBJ2-3, reads DAMVIQNPRYQVTQFGKPVTLSCSQTLNHNVMYWYQQKSSQAPKLLFHYYDKDFNNEADTPDNFQSRRPNTSFCFLDIRSPGLGDTAMYLCATSRTRSTDTQYFGPGTRLTVL.

This clonotype occurred a few times. This CDR3 reads CASSLAAVSGANVLTF. The CDR3 DNA follows: TGTGCCAGCAGCTTGGCGGCGGTCTCTGGGGCCAACGTCCTGACTTTC. The chain is built from TRBV5-5 and TRBJ2-6; D gene unclear. Germline assignment: CDR1 SGHKS and CDR2 YYEKEE (reference sequence). The V and J ends lost 0 bases and 0 bases respectively, with 7 bases between them. CDR3 length equals 16 residues.

CDR3 DNA sequence: TGTGCCAGCAGCCGATCATCGGCCCCGGAGACCCAGTACTTC. Translating it yields CASSRSSAPETQYF. The V and J genes are TRBV28 and TRBJ2-5, with D hard to call. V was cut by 6 bases and J by 5 bases, with 16 bases left in between. The CDR3 extends over 14 amino acids. CDR1 and CDR2 (germline): MDHEN, SYDVKM.

This clonotype was detected many times. The rearrangement links TRBV24-1 to TRBJ2-1; 10 nucleotides line up with TRBD2. The CDR3 length is 11 residues. The germline V gene has CDR1 KGHDR and CDR2 SFDVKD. V gave up 10 bases and J gave up 9 bases; unmatched junction bases: 2. The CDR3 region has the DNA TGTGCCACTAGACTAGCGGGTGAGCAGTTCTTC. Its protein product is CATRLAGEQFF.

This clonotype was counted a few times. The chain has TRBV12-3 or TRBV12-4 and TRBJ2-2, with D unresolved. Trimming removed 2 bases from V and 4 bases from J, with 8 bases in between. The CDR3 loop spans 14 amino acids. CDR3 amino acids: CASSLLLTTGELFF. As DNA, the CDR3 is TGTGCCAGCAGTTTATTACTAACCACCGGGGAGCTGTTTTTT.

There are a few counts of this clonotype. J is TRBJ1-4 and V is TRBV28; weak D call: TRBD1 (5 bases). Looked up from germline, CDR1 is MDHEN and CDR2 is SYDVKM. Trimming removed 4 bases from V and 0 bases from J, with 12 bases in between. CDR3 size: 16 residues. The chain's CDR3 is CASSSQGVATNEKLFF. In nucleotides, the CDR3 is TGTGCCAGCAGTTCCCAGGGTGTTGCAACTAATGAAAAACTGTTTTTT.

This clonotype was observed at least ten times. This sequence joins TRBV28 and TRBJ1-1; D gene uncertain. The germline V and J ends were trimmed by 3 bases and 4 bases, with 9 bases remaining between them. CDR1 MDHEN and CDR2 SYDVKM come from the germline V gene. This CDR3 is built from 13 residues. The CDR3 coding sequence is TGTGCCAGCAGTTTTGGGAGGAGCACTGAAGCTTTCTTT. It is translated as CASSFGRSTEAFF.

CDR3 DNA: TGTGCCAGCAGTAGGGGACGGGGTTGGAATGAGCAGTTCTTC. Its protein is CASSRGRGWNEQFF. The rearrangement joins TRBV6-1 to TRBJ2-1; the D call may be TRBD1 or TRBD2 (5 bases each). Germline CDR1 and CDR2: MNHNS and SASEGT. Trimming took 5 bases from V and 7 from J, leaving 15 bases between them. The CDR3 length is 14 residues.

This clonotype was observed many times. V usage is TRBV16 and J usage is TRBJ2-7; D unclear. The CDR3 sequence is 14 residues long. Looked up from germline, CDR1 is KGHSY and CDR2 is FQNENV. Trimming stripped 0 bases from V and 6 bases from J, with 12 bases between. Here the CDR3 reads CASSQSGHSSEQYF. CDR3 nucleotides: TGTGCCAGCAGCCAATCCGGCCACAGCTCCGAGCAGTACTTC. The variable domain in full, completed from reference TRBV16 and TRBJ2-7, reads GEEVAQTPKHLVRGEGQKAKLYCAPIKGHSYVFWYQQVLKNEFKFLISFQNENVFDETGMPKERFSAKCLPNSPCSLEIQATKLEDSAVYFCASSQSGHSSEQYFGPGTRLTVT.

This clonotype has a count of ten or more. This chain connects TRBV4-1 to TRBJ1-3; no clear D gene. Germline V gene data show CDR1 as MGHRA and CDR2 as YSYEKL. V gave up 0 bases and J gave up 0 bases, with 6 bases separating them. The CDR3 loop spans 15 amino acids. The CDR3 DNA reads TGCGCCAGCAGCCAAGATGCAAACTCTGGAAACACCATATATTTT. Its protein product is CASSQDANSGNTIYF.

The gene calls are TRBV6-1 and TRBJ2-7; TRBD2 aligns across 7 bases. Germline assignment: CDR1 MNHNS and CDR2 SASEGT. V was clipped by 6 bases and J by 2 bases; unmatched bases: 10. The length of the CDR3 is 15 residues. CDR3 amino acids: CASSNQGGRAYEQYF. For the CDR3, the DNA is TGTGCCAGCAGCAACCAGGGTGGGAGGGCCTACGAGCAGTACTTC.